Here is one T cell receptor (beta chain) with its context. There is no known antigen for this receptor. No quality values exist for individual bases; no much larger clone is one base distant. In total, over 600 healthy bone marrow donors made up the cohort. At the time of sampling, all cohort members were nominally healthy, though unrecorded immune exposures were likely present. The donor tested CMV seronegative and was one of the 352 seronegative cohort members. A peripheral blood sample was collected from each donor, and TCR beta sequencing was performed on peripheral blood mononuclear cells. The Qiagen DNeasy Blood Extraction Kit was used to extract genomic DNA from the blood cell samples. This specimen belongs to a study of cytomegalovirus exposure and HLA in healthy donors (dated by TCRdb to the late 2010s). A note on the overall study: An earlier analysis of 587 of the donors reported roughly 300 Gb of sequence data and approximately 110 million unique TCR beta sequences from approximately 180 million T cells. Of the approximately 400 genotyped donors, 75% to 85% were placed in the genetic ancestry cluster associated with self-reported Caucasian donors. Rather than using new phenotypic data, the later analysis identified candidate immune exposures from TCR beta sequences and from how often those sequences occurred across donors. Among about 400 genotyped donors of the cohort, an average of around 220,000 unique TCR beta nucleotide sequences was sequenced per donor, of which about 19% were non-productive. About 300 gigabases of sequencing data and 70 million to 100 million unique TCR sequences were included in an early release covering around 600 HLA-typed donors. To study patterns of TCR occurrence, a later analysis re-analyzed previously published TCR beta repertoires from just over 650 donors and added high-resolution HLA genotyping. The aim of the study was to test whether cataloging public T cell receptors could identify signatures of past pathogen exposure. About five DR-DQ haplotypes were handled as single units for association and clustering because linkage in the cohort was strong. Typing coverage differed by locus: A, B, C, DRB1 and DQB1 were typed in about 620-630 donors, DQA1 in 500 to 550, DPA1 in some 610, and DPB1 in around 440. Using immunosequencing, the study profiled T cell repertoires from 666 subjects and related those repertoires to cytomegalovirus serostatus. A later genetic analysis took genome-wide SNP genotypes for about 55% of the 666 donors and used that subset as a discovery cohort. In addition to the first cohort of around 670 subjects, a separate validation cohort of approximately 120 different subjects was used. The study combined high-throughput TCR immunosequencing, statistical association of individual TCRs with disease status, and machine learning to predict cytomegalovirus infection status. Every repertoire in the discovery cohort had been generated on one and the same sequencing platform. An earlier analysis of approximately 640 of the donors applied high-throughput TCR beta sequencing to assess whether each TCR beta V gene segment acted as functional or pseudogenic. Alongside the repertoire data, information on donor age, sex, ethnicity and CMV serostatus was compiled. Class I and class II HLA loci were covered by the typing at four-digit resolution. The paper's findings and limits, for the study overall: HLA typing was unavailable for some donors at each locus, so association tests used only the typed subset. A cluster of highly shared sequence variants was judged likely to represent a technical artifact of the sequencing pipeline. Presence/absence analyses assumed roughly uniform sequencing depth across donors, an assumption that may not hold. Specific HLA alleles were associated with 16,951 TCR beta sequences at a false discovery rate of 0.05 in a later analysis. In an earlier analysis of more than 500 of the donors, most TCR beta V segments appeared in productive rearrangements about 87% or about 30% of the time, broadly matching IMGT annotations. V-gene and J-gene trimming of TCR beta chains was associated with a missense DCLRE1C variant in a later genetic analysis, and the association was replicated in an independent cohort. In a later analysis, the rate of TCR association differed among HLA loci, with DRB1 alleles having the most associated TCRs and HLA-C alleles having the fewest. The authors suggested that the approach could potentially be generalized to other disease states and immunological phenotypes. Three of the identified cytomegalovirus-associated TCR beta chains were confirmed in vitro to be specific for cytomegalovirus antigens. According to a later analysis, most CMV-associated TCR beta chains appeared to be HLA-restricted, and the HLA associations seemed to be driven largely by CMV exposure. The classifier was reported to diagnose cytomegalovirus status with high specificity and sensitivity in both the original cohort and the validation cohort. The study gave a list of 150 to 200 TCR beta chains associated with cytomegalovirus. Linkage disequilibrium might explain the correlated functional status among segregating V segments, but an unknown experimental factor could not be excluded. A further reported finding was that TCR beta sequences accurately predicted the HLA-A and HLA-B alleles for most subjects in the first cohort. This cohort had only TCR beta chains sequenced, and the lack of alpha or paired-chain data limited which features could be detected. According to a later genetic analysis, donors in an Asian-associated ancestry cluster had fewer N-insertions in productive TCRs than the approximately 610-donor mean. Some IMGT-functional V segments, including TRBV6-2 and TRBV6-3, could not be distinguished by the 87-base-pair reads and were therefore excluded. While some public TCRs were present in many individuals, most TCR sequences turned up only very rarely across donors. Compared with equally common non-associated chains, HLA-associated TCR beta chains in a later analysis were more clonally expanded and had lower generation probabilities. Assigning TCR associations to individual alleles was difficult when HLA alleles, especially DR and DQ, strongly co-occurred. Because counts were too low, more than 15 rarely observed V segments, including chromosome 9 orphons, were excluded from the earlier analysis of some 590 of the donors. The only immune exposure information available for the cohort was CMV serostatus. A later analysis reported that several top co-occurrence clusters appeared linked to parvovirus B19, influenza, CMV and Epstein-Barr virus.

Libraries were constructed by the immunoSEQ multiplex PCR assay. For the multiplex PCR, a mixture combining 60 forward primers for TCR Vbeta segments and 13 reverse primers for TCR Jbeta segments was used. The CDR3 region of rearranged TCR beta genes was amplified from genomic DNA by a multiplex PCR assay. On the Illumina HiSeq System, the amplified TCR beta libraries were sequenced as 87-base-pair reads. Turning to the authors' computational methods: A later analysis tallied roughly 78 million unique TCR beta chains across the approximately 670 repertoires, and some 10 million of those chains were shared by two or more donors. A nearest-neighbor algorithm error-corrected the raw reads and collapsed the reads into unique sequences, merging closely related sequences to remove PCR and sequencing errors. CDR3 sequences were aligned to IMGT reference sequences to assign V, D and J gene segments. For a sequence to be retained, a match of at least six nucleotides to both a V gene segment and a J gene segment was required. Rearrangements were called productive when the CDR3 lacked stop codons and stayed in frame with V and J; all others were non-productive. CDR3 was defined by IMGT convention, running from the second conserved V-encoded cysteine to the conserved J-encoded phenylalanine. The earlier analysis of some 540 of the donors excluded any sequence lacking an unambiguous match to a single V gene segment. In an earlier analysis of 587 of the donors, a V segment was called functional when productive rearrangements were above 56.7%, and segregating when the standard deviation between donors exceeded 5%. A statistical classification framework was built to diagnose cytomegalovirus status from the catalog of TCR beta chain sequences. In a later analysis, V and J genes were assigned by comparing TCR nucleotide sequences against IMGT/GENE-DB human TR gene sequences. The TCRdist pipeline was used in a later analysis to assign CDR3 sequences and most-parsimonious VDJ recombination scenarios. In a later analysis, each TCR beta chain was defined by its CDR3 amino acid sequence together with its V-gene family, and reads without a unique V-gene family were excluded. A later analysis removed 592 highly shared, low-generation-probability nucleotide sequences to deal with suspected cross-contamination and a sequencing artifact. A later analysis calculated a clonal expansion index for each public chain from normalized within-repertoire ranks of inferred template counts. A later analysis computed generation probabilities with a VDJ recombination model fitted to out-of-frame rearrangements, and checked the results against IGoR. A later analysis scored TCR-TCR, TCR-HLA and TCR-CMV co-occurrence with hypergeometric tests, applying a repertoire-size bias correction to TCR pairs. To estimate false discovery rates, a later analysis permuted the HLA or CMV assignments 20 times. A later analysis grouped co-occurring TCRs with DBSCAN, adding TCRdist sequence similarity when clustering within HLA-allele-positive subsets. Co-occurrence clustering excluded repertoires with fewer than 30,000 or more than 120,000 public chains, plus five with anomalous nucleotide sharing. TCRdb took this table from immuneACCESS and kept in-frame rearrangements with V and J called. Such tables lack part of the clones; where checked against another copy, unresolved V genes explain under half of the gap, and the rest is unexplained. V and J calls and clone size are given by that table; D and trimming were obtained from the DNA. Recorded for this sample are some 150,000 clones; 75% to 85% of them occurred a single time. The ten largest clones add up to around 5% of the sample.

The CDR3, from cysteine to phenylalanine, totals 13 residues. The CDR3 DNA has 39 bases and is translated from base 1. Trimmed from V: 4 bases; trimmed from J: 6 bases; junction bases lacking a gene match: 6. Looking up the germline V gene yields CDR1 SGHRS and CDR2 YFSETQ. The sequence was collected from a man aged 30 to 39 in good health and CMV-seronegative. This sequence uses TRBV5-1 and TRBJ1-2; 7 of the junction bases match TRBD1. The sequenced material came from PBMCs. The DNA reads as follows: TGCGCCAGCAGCGCCGGACAGGCCGATGGCTACACCTTC. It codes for CASSAGQADGYTF.